Presented here are 27 T cell receptor beta chains from one specimen sequenced in a study of T cells in Graves' hyperthyroidism and ophthalmopathy. TCR beta CDR3 regions were amplified from RNA transcripts. TCR CDR3 regions were first amplified by RT-PCR with HTBI primers. In TCRdb, the multiplex PCR reads were re-called with MiXCR into one record per CDR3 protein. The profile shows some 400,000 distinct CDR3 sequences, about a fifth of them singletons. The sequenced sample was blood. Receptors originate from a woman between 18 and 30 years old with Graves' hyperthyroidism.

This clonotype was observed many times. This chain joins TRBV4-1 and TRBJ1-1, with 9 positions matching TRBD1. V gave up 1 base and J gave up 10 bases; unmatched junction bases: 4. The CDR3 runs to 13 residues. Germline V lookup: CDR1 MGHRA, CDR2 YSYEKL. CDR3 in amino acids: CASSQVLTGGAFF. The DNA of the CDR3 is TGCGCCAGCAGCCAAGTTCTGACAGGGGGAGCTTTCTTT.

This clonotype occurred many times. The gene calls are TRBV6-2 or TRBV6-3 and TRBJ2-2; perhaps TRBD2 as D (5 bases). The germline gives CDR1 MNHEY, CDR2 SVGEGT. The CDR3 covers 19 residues. The V and J ends lost 0 bases and 0 bases respectively, with 17 bases between them. The CDR3 region is CASSYSRVKGGPNTGELFF. Written as DNA, the CDR3 is TGTGCCAGCAGTTACTCGAGGGTAAAGGGCGGTCCGAACACCGGGGAGCTGTTTTTT.

Many counts were recorded for this clonotype. The gene calls are TRBV12-3 or TRBV12-4 and TRBJ1-5, with D uncertain. This CDR3 has 15 residues. Trimming removed 4 bases from V and 0 bases from J, with 10 bases in between. CDR3 amino acids: CASSSPRDSNQPQHF. The CDR3 DNA is TGTGCCAGCAGTTCCCCAAGGGATAGCAATCAGCCCCAGCATTTT.

In its sample, this clonotype was seen many times. V gene TRBV15 combines with J gene TRBJ1-2; 7 nucleotides line up with TRBD1. J lost 6 bases, V lost 6 bases, and 10 bases had no gene match. The CDR3 has 14 amino acids. Germline V gene data show CDR1 as LNHNV and CDR2 as YYDKDF (reference sequence). The CDR3 DNA reads as TGTGCCACCAGGAACAGGGGCAAGAATGATGGCTACACCTTC. Protein sequence: CATRNRGKNDGYTF.

A single count supports this clonotype. A much larger clone sits a single nucleotide away, making a read error possible. The chain couples TRBV7-2 to TRBJ2-4; a weak D match, TRBD2 (5 bases). The CDR3 is 13 amino acids. Germline loops: CDR1 SGHTA, CDR2 FQGNSA. The DNA for the CDR3 is TGTGCCAGCAGCTTAGGACTACAAAACATTAAGTACTTC. As protein: CASSLGLQNIKYF. The full variable domain, rest sourced from reference TRBV7-2 and TRBJ2-4, is GAGVSQSPSNKVTEKGKDVELRCDPISGHTALYWYRQSLGQGLEFLIYFQGNSAPDKSGLPSDRFSAERTGGSVSTLTIQRTQQEDSAVYLCASSLGLQNIKYFGAGTRLSVL.

The table lists this clonotype with many counts. This chain links TRBV4-2 with TRBJ2-5, with D uncertain. The CDR3 loop spans 13 amino acids. The ends were cut back, 0 bases at V and 4 bases at J, with 6 bases in the middle. The germline gives CDR1 LGHNA, CDR2 YNFKEQ. CDR3 coding DNA: TGTGCCAGCAGCCAAGATCAGAGAGAGACCCAGTACTTC. Protein: CASSQDQRETQYF.

This clonotype has a count of ten or more. The chain carries TRBV7-2 and TRBJ2-5; 9 bases fit TRBD1. The ends lost 5 bases at V and 5 bases at J; junction bases unmatched: 12. CDR3 size: 16 residues. Germline lookup yields CDR1 SGHTA and CDR2 FQGNSA. The CDR3 bases are TGTGCCAGCAGCGCAGCACAGGGGGCGGTATTGGAGACCCAGTACTTC. Amino acids: CASSAAQGAVLETQYF.

This clonotype was detected many times. This sequence joins TRBV2 and TRBJ1-1, with TRBD1 identical over 7 bases. Germline trimming cut 8 bases from V and 0 bases from J; bases unmatched to any gene: 9. Germline V CDR1 and CDR2: SNHLY, FYNNEI. The CDR3 has 15 residues. This chain's CDR3 is CASERDSEMNTEAFF. The CDR3 DNA sequence: TGTGCCAGCGAAAGGGACAGCGAGATGAACACTGAAGCTTTCTTT.

At least ten counts were recorded for this clonotype. This chain joins TRBV6-1 and TRBJ1-2; possible D gene TRBD1, 6 bases. V lost 9 bases, J lost 3 bases, and 14 bases lay in between. The CDR3 extends over 13 amino acids. Germline V gene sequence: CDR1 MNHNS, CDR2 SASEGT. The CDR3 sequence: CASNYKGDYGYTF. The CDR3 DNA is TGTGCCAGTAACTACAAGGGGGACTATGGCTACACCTTC.

This clonotype was found many times. This chain connects TRBV12-3 or TRBV12-4 to TRBJ2-2, with D possibly matching TRBD1 (6 bases). CDR3 length: 15 residues. Between the trimmed V and J ends, which lost 6 bases and 0 bases, there was a span of 11 bases. DNA for the CDR3: TGTGCCAGCAGATCGACAGGATCGAACACCGGGGAGCTGTTTTTT. It encodes CASRSTGSNTGELFF.

This clonotype came up many times. V usage is TRBV20-1 and J usage is TRBJ1-5; D is perhaps TRBD1 (6 bases). CDR1 and CDR2 from the germline V gene are DFQATT and SNEGSKA (reference sequence). The CDR3 spans 15 residues. V lost 1 base to trimming and J lost 6 bases, with 16 bases between them. Here the CDR3 DNA reads TGCAGTGCTAGAGTGTCAGGGGCCCTTGGTCAGCCCCAGCATTTT. Protein sequence: CSARVSGALGQPQHF.

This clonotype was recorded many times. The J gene is TRBJ2-7, the V gene TRBV19, with 8 bases that match TRBD2. This CDR3 has 14 residues. J was trimmed by 4 bases and V by 6 bases; bases with no gene match: 8. Germline V gives CDR1 LNHDA, CDR2 SQIVND (reference sequence). In DNA form, the CDR3 reads TGTGCCAGTAGGGAGACTAGCGCCAGATACGAGCAGTACTTC. The encoded protein is CASRETSARYEQYF.

This clonotype showed up many times. V usage is TRBV6-5 and J usage is TRBJ1-5; unclear D gene. Trimming removed 2 bases from V and 9 bases from J, with 14 bases in between. Germline CDR1 MNHEY, CDR2 SVGAGI. The CDR3 consists of 14 residues. The CDR3 region is CASSYQEAVRPQHF. CDR3 bases: TGTGCCAGCAGTTACCAGGAGGCCGTCAGGCCCCAGCATTTT.

This clonotype has at least ten counts. The chain links TRBV6-5 to TRBJ1-1; maybe TRBD1 (5 bases). Germline V lookup: CDR1 MNHEY, CDR2 SVGAGI. CDR3 length: 14 residues. Trimming left V 7 bases short and J 1 base short, with 13 bases between. As DNA, the CDR3 is TGTGCCAGCACAGGAGGGGCGAGGAACACTGAAGCTTTCTTT. As protein: CASTGGARNTEAFF.

This clonotype was detected many times. The chain links TRBV6-1 to TRBJ1-3; D gene ambiguous. The CDR3 contains 17 residues. Looked up from germline, CDR1 is MNHNS and CDR2 is SASEGT. The V and J ends lost 1 base and 0 bases respectively, with 13 bases between them. In nucleotides, the CDR3 is TGTGCCAGCAGTGAAGAGCTGGATACTCTCTCTGGAAACACCATATATTTT. It yields the protein CASSEELDTLSGNTIYF.

The V and J genes are TRBV2 and TRBJ2-7; no reliable D call. The CDR3 runs 14 residues. Germline V lookup: CDR1 SNHLY, CDR2 FYNNEI. V lost 3 bases to trimming and J lost 0 bases, with 9 bases between them. CDR3 sequence: CASSEGSLSYEQYF. DNA for the CDR3: TGTGCCAGCAGTGAGGGTTCGCTCTCCTACGAGCAGTACTTC.

In this sample, this clonotype turned up many times. The chain uses TRBV6-1 and TRBJ2-2, with D perhaps assigned TRBD1 or TRBD2 (5 bases each). V lost 2 bases and J lost 0, with 10 bases in between. Germline V gives CDR1 MNHNS, CDR2 SASEGT. The CDR3 has 16 amino acids. Here the CDR3 DNA reads TGTGCCAGCAGTGAATGGCAGGGACCGAACACCGGGGAGCTGTTTTTT. It yields the protein CASSEWQGPNTGELFF.

This clonotype was detected many times. The CDR3 DNA follows: TGTGCCAGCAGCCCTGCCGGGACAGGAGATTACGAGCAGTACTTC. Translation: CASSPAGTGDYEQYF. The chain has TRBV6-1 and TRBJ2-7; TRBD1 matches at 8 bases. V lost 6 bases and J lost 4; bases outside the gene matches: 11. The CDR3 spans 15 residues. Germline loops: CDR1 MNHNS, CDR2 SASEGT.

This clonotype has at least ten counts. The chain combines TRBV12-3 or TRBV12-4 with TRBJ1-5; D not resolved. The germline V and J ends were trimmed by 8 bases and 7 bases, with 12 bases remaining between them. The CDR3 is 12 amino acids. The CDR3 nucleotides are TGTGCCAGCGGCGGCCAATGGCAGCCCCAGCATTTT. Encoded protein: CASGGQWQPQHF.

This sequence joins TRBV2 and TRBJ1-1; 8 nucleotides align to TRBD1. The CDR3 is 18 amino acids. Germline values: CDR1 SNHLY, CDR2 FYNNEI. With V trimmed by 5 bases and J by 3 bases, 17 bases remained unmatched. For the CDR3, the DNA is TGTGCCAGCAGTCTATCGTCGACAGGGGCCCCCCGGGACACTGAAGCTTTCTTT. Translating gives CASSLSSTGAPRDTEAFF.

The chain employs TRBV11-2 and TRBJ2-7; D is possibly TRBD2 (6 bases). This CDR3 comprises 14 residues. Germline CDR1 SGHAT, CDR2 FQNNGV. V dropped 5 bases and J dropped 5 bases, with 16 bases sitting between them. CDR3 coding DNA: TGTGCCAGCAGCGTAGCGCGGGGAGCCCACGAGCAGTACGTC. It specifies CASSVARGAHEQYV.

Ten or more counts support this clonotype. The chain carries TRBV7-2 and TRBJ1-2, with 7 bases matching TRBD1. V was pared by 5 bases and J by 3 bases, with 9 bases of the junction left unmatched. The CDR3 runs to 15 residues. Per germline, CDR1 SGHTA and CDR2 FQGNSA. CDR3 DNA: TGTGCCAGCAGCCCGACGCAGGGGGACCACTATGGCTACACCTTC. It translates to CASSPTQGDHYGYTF. The complete variable domain, with remaining parts taken from reference TRBV7-2 and TRBJ1-2, reads GAGVSQSPSNKVTEKGKDVELRCDPISGHTALYWYRQSLGQGLEFLIYFQGNSAPDKSGLPSDRFSAERTGGSVSTLTIQRTQQEDSAVYLCASSPTQGDHYGYTFGSGTRLTVV.

V usage is TRBV6-1 and J usage is TRBJ2-7, with TRBD1 identical over 9 bases. V lost 1 base and J lost 2; bases outside the gene matches: 6. CDR1 and CDR2 (germline): MNHNS, SASEGT. This CDR3 region has 16 residues. DNA for the CDR3: TGTGCCAGCAGTGAAGAACAGGGGGCGCGGACCTACGAGCAGTACTTC. This translates into CASSEEQGARTYEQYF.

This clonotype came up many times. This rearrangement joins TRBV11-2 to TRBJ2-7; D remains unclear. The CDR3 has 12 residues. Germline loops: CDR1 SGHAT, CDR2 FQNNGV. V dropped 6 bases and J dropped 6 bases, with 12 bases sitting between them. CDR3 DNA: TGTGCCAGCAGTCACGGCCGGACCGAGCAGTACTTC. Its protein product is CASSHGRTEQYF.

This clonotype was detected ten times or more. The rearrangement links TRBV4-2 to TRBJ2-5; 13 positions agree with TRBD2. The CDR3 length is 17 residues. Germline CDR1 and CDR2: LGHNA and YNFKEQ. With 4 bases clipped from V and 1 base from J, the junction kept 6 bases outside the gene matches. The CDR3 sequence: CASSPRLAGGPQETQYF. In DNA form, the CDR3 reads TGTGCCAGCAGCCCCCGACTAGCGGGGGGCCCCCAAGAGACCCAGTACTTC.

The chain employs TRBV20-1 and TRBJ2-7, with D possibly called TRBD1 or TRBD2 (5 bases each). This CDR3 is 14 amino acids long. The germline V gene has CDR1 DFQATT and CDR2 SNEGSKA (reference sequence). V lost 3 bases and J 4 bases, leaving 16 bases between the germline ends. CDR3 region: CSASPSGTEYEQYF. The CDR3 region has the DNA TGCAGTGCTAGCCCGTCCGGGACCGAGTACGAGCAGTACTTC.

This clonotype was observed many times. The rearrangement uses TRBV7-8 and TRBJ1-1, with a weak D call TRBD1 (5 bases). CDR1 SGHVS and CDR2 FQNEAQ come from the germline V gene. The CDR3 extends over 15 amino acids. Between the trimmed V and J ends, which lost 7 bases and 2 bases, there was a span of 17 bases. CDR3 protein: CASTTRGGVNTEAFF. The CDR3 DNA is TGTGCCAGCACCACCCGGGGGGGGGTTAACACTGAAGCTTTCTTT.